This T cell receptor beta chain was found in a study of blood T cell repertoires in COVID-19. Study background: Samples of COVID-19 (acute and convalescent) were obtained from the United States, Italy and Spain. T cells, B-cell-depleted T cells, or PBMCs provided the cDNA or gDNA that served as material.

Followed over time, Seattle patients had been enrolled while infection was active. Original analysis: For nucleated cells, counts were estimated from reference gene primer amplification. Generated by immunoSEQ multiplex PCR, the TCRdb table keeps only in-frame clones and is missing some. V, J and clone size derive from that table, while D and trimming were established from the DNA sequence. This sample has roughly 380,000 clones, with 75% to 90% found just once. Input material: peripheral blood. The receptor was derived from a woman aged 40 to 50 with COVID-19, enrolled during active disease.

The CDR3 DNA sequence: TGTGCCACCAGCAGAGAGGGACTAGCGGGAGGGAACGAGCAGTACTTC. This encodes CATSREGLAGGNEQYF. The V call is TRBV15, the J call TRBJ2-7; the match to TRBD2 covers 16 bases. Trimming at V came to 0 bases and at J to 5 bases, leaving 1 base not matched to a gene. The CDR3 has 16 amino acids. Germline CDR1 is LNHNV and CDR2 is YYDKDF (reference sequence).